The rows below give T cell receptor beta chains drawn from one sample of a study of CD4 T cells in relation to SARS-CoV-2 and coronaviruses. What these receptors recognize is not known. Here immunoSEQ multiplex PCR was the method, and the copy in TCRdb shows in-frame clones only, minus some. Of fewer than 25,000 clones listed, around four fifths are singletons. What was sequenced was CD4+ T cells from PBMCs, cultured in vitro. These receptors originate from a human donor in good health. Each CDR3 is given with its conserved first and last residue. D genes are given only for firm matches. The size of a clone is reported for some rows only, either as once, few or many, or as a class for expanded clones.

J gene: TRBJ1-4
D gene: -
V gene: TRBV5-1
clone size: once
CDR3 protein: CASSPGLRREKLFF
CDR3 DNA: TGCGCCAGCAGCCCGGGACTTAGAAGGGAAAAACTGTTTTTT

J gene: TRBJ1-2
D gene: -
V gene: TRBV10-1
clone size: -
CDR3 protein: CASSKDSYGYTF
CDR3 DNA: TGCGCCAGCAGTAAGGACAGCTATGGCTACACCTTC

J gene: TRBJ2-7
D gene: -
V gene: TRBV10-3
clone size: -
CDR3 protein: CAISRLEEAYEQYF
CDR3 DNA: TGTGCCATCAGTCGACTAGAGGAGGCCTACGAGCAGTACTTC

J gene: TRBJ1-4
D gene: -
V gene: TRBV28
clone size: -
CDR3 protein: CASSRKMGEKLFF
CDR3 DNA: TGTGCCAGCAGCCGCAAAATGGGTGAAAAACTGTTTTTT

J gene: TRBJ2-7
D gene: -
V gene: TRBV7-9
clone size: few
CDR3 protein: CASTTGHEQYF
CDR3 DNA: TGTGCCAGCACCACAGGTCACGAGCAGTACTTC

J gene: TRBJ2-5
D gene: -
V gene: TRBV14
clone size: -
CDR3 protein: CASSQDGALILETQYF
CDR3 DNA: TGTGCCAGCAGCCAAGATGGGGCCTTGATCCTGGAGACCCAGTACTTC

J gene: TRBJ1-2
D gene: TRBD1
V gene: TRBV27
clone size: -
CDR3 protein: CASSPLGDSDRYGYTF
CDR3 DNA: TGTGCCAGCAGTCCGTTGGGGGACAGCGACCGGTATGGCTACACCTTC

J gene: TRBJ1-1
D gene: -
V gene: TRBV6-6
clone size: -
CDR3 protein: CASSSGKGLSTEAFF
CDR3 DNA: TGTGCCAGCAGTTCAGGGAAGGGGTTGTCGACTGAAGCTTTCTTT

J gene: TRBJ1-6
D gene: TRBD1
V gene: TRBV28
clone size: -
CDR3 protein: CASGGQGASSYNSPLHF
CDR3 DNA: TGTGCCAGCGGGGGACAGGGTGCCAGCTCCTATAATTCACCCCTCCACTTT

J gene: TRBJ2-1
D gene: TRBD2
V gene: TRBV7-9
clone size: -
CDR3 protein: CASSPVGLAGHWKQFF
CDR3 DNA: TGTGCCAGCAGCCCTGTTGGGCTAGCGGGCCATTGGAAGCAGTTCTTC

J gene: TRBJ2-4
D gene: -
V gene: TRBV9
clone size: -
CDR3 protein: CASSVDDFAKNIQYF
CDR3 DNA: TGTGCCAGCAGCGTAGACGACTTTGCCAAAAACATTCAGTACTTC

J gene: TRBJ2-7
D gene: TRBD2
V gene: TRBV7-8
clone size: once
CDR3 protein: CASSLGSGRAHEQYF
CDR3 DNA: TGTGCCAGCAGCTTAGGTAGCGGGAGGGCACACGAGCAGTACTTC

J gene: TRBJ2-1
D gene: -
V gene: TRBV3-1/TRBV3-2
clone size: once
CDR3 protein: CASSPTQLSSYNEQFF
CDR3 DNA: TGTGCCAGCAGCCCAACTCAGCTCAGCTCCTACAATGAGCAGTTCTTC

J gene: TRBJ2-7
D gene: TRBD1
V gene: TRBV2
clone size: few
CDR3 protein: CANSRDRDYEQYF
CDR3 DNA: TGTGCCAACTCTCGGGACAGAGACTACGAGCAGTACTTC

J gene: TRBJ2-2
D gene: TRBD2
V gene: TRBV3-1/TRBV3-2
clone size: -
CDR3 protein: CASSQRKRGNTGELFF
CDR3 DNA: TGTGCCAGCAGCCAACGCAAGCGGGGGAACACCGGGGAGCTGTTTTTT

J gene: TRBJ2-7
D gene: TRBD2
V gene: TRBV7-3
clone size: -
CDR3 protein: CASSLGLAGSYEQYF
CDR3 DNA: TGTGCCAGCAGCCTGGGACTAGCGGGTTCCTACGAGCAGTACTTC

J gene: TRBJ1-2
D gene: -
V gene: TRBV19
clone size: -
CDR3 protein: CASQGNYGYTF
CDR3 DNA: TGTGCCAGTCAGGGTAACTATGGCTACACCTTC

J gene: TRBJ2-1
D gene: TRBD1
V gene: TRBV2
clone size: -
CDR3 protein: CARDRVIFYNEQFF
CDR3 DNA: TGTGCCAGGGACAGGGTAATTTTCTACAATGAGCAGTTCTTC

J gene: TRBJ1-4
D gene: -
V gene: TRBV30
clone size: few
CDR3 protein: CAWSGGTGEKLFF
CDR3 DNA: TGTGCCTGGAGTGGTGGGACGGGGGAAAAACTGTTTTTT

J gene: TRBJ2-1
D gene: TRBD1
V gene: TRBV6-5
clone size: -
CDR3 protein: CAAQGQVDNEQFF
CDR3 DNA: TGTGCCGCCCAGGGACAGGTCGACAATGAGCAGTTCTTC

J gene: TRBJ1-1
D gene: -
V gene: TRBV11-2
clone size: -
CDR3 protein: CASSLSGGITEAFF
CDR3 DNA: TGTGCCAGCAGCTTGTCCGGGGGGATTACTGAAGCTTTCTTT

J gene: TRBJ2-1
D gene: TRBD1
V gene: TRBV7-9
clone size: -
CDR3 protein: CASSPGQGDSSSYNEQFF
CDR3 DNA: TGTGCCAGCAGCCCAGGACAGGGGGACTCAAGCTCCTACAATGAGCAGTTCTTC

J gene: TRBJ2-3
D gene: -
V gene: TRBV3-1/TRBV3-2
clone size: -
CDR3 protein: CASSRRQGGLAGILDTQYF
CDR3 DNA: TGTGCCAGCAGCCGGCGACAGGGGGGTTTAGCGGGAATTCTAGATACGCAGTATTTT

J gene: TRBJ2-6
D gene: -
V gene: TRBV6-5
clone size: once
CDR3 protein: CASSYGASGANVLTF
CDR3 DNA: TGTGCCAGCAGTTACGGGGCTTCTGGGGCCAACGTCCTGACTTTC

J gene: TRBJ1-1
D gene: -
V gene: TRBV27
clone size: once
CDR3 protein: CASSSPFRNTEAFF
CDR3 DNA: TGTGCCAGCAGTTCCCCTTTTAGGAACACTGAAGCTTTCTTT